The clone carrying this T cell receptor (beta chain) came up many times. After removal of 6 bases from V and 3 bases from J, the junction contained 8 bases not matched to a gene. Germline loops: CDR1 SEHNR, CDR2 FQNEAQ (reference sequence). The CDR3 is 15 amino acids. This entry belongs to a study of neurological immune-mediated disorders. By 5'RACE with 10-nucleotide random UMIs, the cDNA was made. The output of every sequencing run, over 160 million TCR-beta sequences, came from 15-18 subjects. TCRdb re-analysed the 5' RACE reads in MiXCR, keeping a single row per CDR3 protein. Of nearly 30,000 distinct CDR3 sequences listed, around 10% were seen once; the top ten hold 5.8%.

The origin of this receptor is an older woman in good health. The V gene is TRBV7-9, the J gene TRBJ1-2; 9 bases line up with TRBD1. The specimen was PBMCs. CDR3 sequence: CASSSRDRAYYGYTF. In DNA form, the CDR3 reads TGTGCCAGCAGTTCGCGGGACAGGGCTTACTATGGCTACACCTTC.